A selection of T cell receptor beta chains follows, all from one sample in a study of OX40 agonist ivuxolimab in advanced cancers. Sequencing was performed with immunoSEQ multiplex PCR; in TCRdb, only in-frame clones are kept and a portion is missing. The sample includes roughly 44,000 clones, about 85% seen only once; the top ten take roughly 7.3%. The material sequenced was CD4+ or CD8+ T cells sorted from blood, taken in a trial of the OX40 agonist ivuxolimab. The origin of the receptors is an adult with an advanced solid tumor such as melanoma, head and neck, liver or kidney cancer. Both conserved end residues are trimmed from each CDR3. Each record gives: V gene, J gene, CDR3 protein.

TRBV19,TRBJ2-7,ASSMQETDEQY
TRBV5-6,TRBJ2-1,ASSPLAGSYNEQF
TRBV5-4,TRBJ1-5,ASSLDDQPQH
TRBV9,TRBJ1-6,ASSAAHLEPPRQNSPLH
TRBV5-1,TRBJ1-2,ASSLAGGGDYGYT
TRBV30,TRBJ2-5,AWSNGGHQETQY
TRBV27,TRBJ1-5,ASSFGQGHQPQH
TRBV18,TRBJ1-5,ASSLTGGRDNQPQH
TRBV27,TRBJ1-2,ASSTWASSYGYT
TRBV7-2,TRBJ2-1,ASSLALGGNEQF
TRBV11-2,TRBJ2-7,ASSLGVLAYEQY
TRBV10-3,TRBJ2-1,AISLQGSYNEQF
TRBV7-9,TRBJ1-2,ASSSPVTGGYGYT
TRBV19,TRBJ1-2,ASSPARAGATGYT
TRBV27,TRBJ2-2,ASSLAEGIFTGELF
TRBV6-5,TRBJ2-7,ASRTVVPYEQY
TRBV5-5,TRBJ2-7,ASSLTSTYEQY
TRBV5-1,TRBJ2-1,ASSQGLAYNEQF
TRBV6-1,TRBJ2-7,ASSETRGSYEQY
TRBV29-1,TRBJ1-1,SVVDRGITEAF
TRBV5-1,TRBJ1-3,ASSLGGLDSGNTIY
TRBV18,TRBJ2-1,ASSRTGTSGSSYNEQF
TRBV6-1,TRBJ1-5,ASSESGKPQH
TRBV19,TRBJ2-1,ASSIESSELRHEQF
TRBV5-6,TRBJ2-6,ASSSISGQDLSGANVLT
TRBV4-1,TRBJ2-7,ASSGVGSYEQY
TRBV5-6,TRBJ2-1,ASSTSPADNEQF
TRBV29-1,TRBJ1-2,SVEEGGGRGYT
TRBV28,TRBJ2-1,ASRGTSEYNEQF
TRBV6-6,TRBJ1-5,ASSLDRPRNQPQH
TRBV25-1,TRBJ2-7,ASSESYEQY
TRBV4-1,TRBJ2-5,ASSHAGTGYLGETQY
TRBV6-6,TRBJ2-2,ASGGGAGELF
TRBV5-4,TRBJ2-5,ASSSHGEETQY
TRBV20-1,TRBJ2-1,SALWRDGQF
TRBV21-1,TRBJ2-7,ASSKAITSGLSDEQY
TRBV21-1,TRBJ2-3,ASSKGDRNSPEATDTQY
TRBV5-1,TRBJ1-1,ASSLTLGTEAF
TRBV7-8,TRBJ1-2,ASSSRNYGYT
TRBV30,TRBJ1-2,AWSEGGPNYGYT
TRBV19,TRBJ1-6,ASSFGTGGPSPLH
TRBV2,TRBJ2-3,ASSANRGDTQY
TRBV18,TRBJ2-7,ASSPGRARTYEQY
TRBV4-3,TRBJ2-7,ASSVGGYEQY